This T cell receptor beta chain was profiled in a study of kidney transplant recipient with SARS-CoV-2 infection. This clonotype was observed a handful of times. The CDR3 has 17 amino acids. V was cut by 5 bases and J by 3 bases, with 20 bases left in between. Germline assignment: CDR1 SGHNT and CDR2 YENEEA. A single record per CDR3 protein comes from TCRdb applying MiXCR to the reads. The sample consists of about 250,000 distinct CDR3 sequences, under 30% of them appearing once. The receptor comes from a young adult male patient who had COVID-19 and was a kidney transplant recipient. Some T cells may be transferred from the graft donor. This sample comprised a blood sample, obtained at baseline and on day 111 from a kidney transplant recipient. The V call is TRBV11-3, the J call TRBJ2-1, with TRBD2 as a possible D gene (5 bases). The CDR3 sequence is CASSPEGWRDDYNEQFF. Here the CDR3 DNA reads TGTGCCAGCAGCCCAGAGGGATGGCGCGATGACTACAATGAGCAGTTCTTC.